This T cell receptor beta chain was sequenced for a study of cytomegalovirus exposure and HLA in healthy donors (dated 2017 in TCRdb). Turning to the overall study: In an earlier analysis of 450 to 750 of the donors, under 300 Gb of sequence data and about 110 million unique TCR beta sequences from some 170 million T cells were reported. An early release that covered about 600 HLA-typed donors contained approximately 300 gigabases of sequencing data and tens of millions of unique TCR sequences. Of the 300 to 500 genotyped donors, 75% to 85% were placed in the genetic ancestry cluster associated with self-reported Caucasian donors. The aim of the study was to test whether cataloging public T cell receptors could identify signatures of past pathogen exposure. The T cell repertoires of some 700 subjects were profiled by immunosequencing and related to cytomegalovirus serostatus. A separate validation cohort of over 95 different subjects was used in addition to the approximately 700-subject first cohort. To predict cytomegalovirus infection status, the study brought together high-throughput TCR immunosequencing, statistical association of individual TCRs with disease status, and machine learning. To study patterns of TCR occurrence, a later analysis re-analyzed previously published TCR beta repertoires from several hundred donors and added high-resolution HLA genotyping. The later analysis used no new phenotypic data to find candidate immune exposures, relying instead on TCR beta sequences and their occurrence across donors. In an earlier analysis of around 540 of the donors, high-throughput TCR beta sequencing was used to judge whether each TCR beta V gene segment behaved as functional or pseudogenic. Donor age, sex, ethnicity and CMV serostatus were collected together with the repertoire data. A later genetic analysis used genome-wide SNP genotypes for about 65% of the roughly 700 donors, treating that subset as a discovery cohort. All discovery cohort repertoires had been generated on a single sequencing platform. HLA typing covered class I and class II loci at four-digit resolution. The number of donors typed differed by locus, with about 629-640 for A, B, C, DRB1 and DQB1, around 500 for DQA1, 600 to 610 for DPA1, and 472 for DPB1. Roughly 5 DR-DQ haplotypes were handled as single units for association and clustering, since linkage in the cohort was strong. Among about 360 genotyped donors of the cohort, an average of approximately 230,000 unique TCR beta nucleotide sequences were sequenced per donor, roughly a sixth of them non-productive. What the work shows at the level of the full study, not this receptor alone: In a later analysis, most CMV-associated TCR beta chains were found to appear HLA-restricted, with HLA associations seemingly driven largely by CMV exposure. In a later analysis, more than 15,000 TCR beta sequences were associated with specific HLA alleles at a false discovery rate of 0.05. In vitro tests confirmed that three of the cytomegalovirus-associated TCR beta chains recognize cytomegalovirus antigens. About 17 rarely observed V segments, including chromosome 9 orphons, were excluded from the earlier analysis of almost 600 of the donors because counts were too low. A further reported finding was that TCR beta sequences accurately predicted the HLA-A and HLA-B alleles for most subjects in the first cohort. Assigning TCR associations to individual alleles was difficult when HLA alleles, especially DR and DQ, strongly co-occurred. The cohort was sequenced for TCR beta chains only, and without alpha or paired-chain data the features that could be detected were limited. In a later analysis, TCR association rates were found to vary across HLA loci, with the most associated TCRs seen for DRB1 alleles and the fewest for HLA-C alleles. CMV serostatus was the only immune exposure information available for the cohort. Compared with the approximately 700-donor mean, donors in an Asian-associated ancestry cluster had fewer N-insertions in productive TCRs, according to a later genetic analysis. The classifier was reported to diagnose cytomegalovirus status with high specificity and sensitivity in both the original cohort and the validation cohort. Correlated functional status among segregating V segments might be attributable to linkage disequilibrium, but an unknown experimental factor could not be ruled out. Several of the top co-occurrence clusters appeared to be linked to parvovirus B19, influenza, CMV and Epstein-Barr virus, according to a later analysis. Compared with equally common non-associated chains, HLA-associated TCR beta chains in a later analysis were more clonally expanded and had lower generation probabilities. The authors suggested that the approach could potentially be generalized to other disease states and immunological phenotypes. In a later genetic analysis, a missense DCLRE1C variant was associated with V-gene and J-gene trimming of TCR beta chains, and the association was replicated in an independent cohort. Because HLA typing was unavailable for some donors at each locus, only the typed subset was used in association tests. Roughly uniform sequencing depth across donors was assumed in presence/absence analyses, although this assumption may not hold. A cluster of highly shared sequence variants was judged likely to be a technical artifact of the sequencing pipeline. The study listed 150 to 200 TCR beta chains as associated with cytomegalovirus. An earlier analysis of around 500 of the donors showed that most TCR beta V segments appeared in productive rearrangements either about 87% or about 30% of the time, which broadly matched IMGT annotations. Across donors, most TCR sequences were observed very rarely, whereas some public TCRs were present in many individuals.

The library was prepared using the immunoSEQ multiplex PCR assay. For the multiplex PCR, a mixture combining 60 forward primers for TCR Vbeta segments and 13 reverse primers for TCR Jbeta segments was used. Amplification of the CDR3 region of rearranged TCR beta genes was performed with a multiplex PCR assay on genomic DNA. The Illumina HiSeq System was used to sequence the amplified TCR beta libraries as 87-base-pair reads. The original pipeline was this. A later analysis tallied some 79 million unique TCR beta chains across the 700 or so repertoires, and around 12 million of those chains were shared by two or more donors. Raw reads were error-corrected and collapsed into unique sequences by a nearest-neighbor algorithm in which closely related sequences were merged to remove PCR and sequencing errors. Alignment of CDR3 sequences to IMGT reference sequences was used to assign V, D and J gene segments. Each retained sequence needed at least a six-nucleotide match to both a V gene segment and a J gene segment. Rearrangements were classified as productive when the CDR3 lacked stop codons and remained in frame with V and J, and all other rearrangements were classified as non-productive. Following IMGT convention, CDR3 was defined as the stretch from the second conserved V-encoded cysteine up to the conserved J-encoded phenylalanine. The earlier analysis of 500 to 600 of the donors excluded sequences that lacked an unambiguous match to a single V gene segment. In an earlier analysis of 587 of the donors, a V segment was called functional when productive rearrangements were above 56.7%, and segregating when the standard deviation between donors exceeded 5%. To diagnose cytomegalovirus status from the catalog of TCR beta chain sequences, a statistical classification framework was built. A later analysis assigned V and J genes by comparing TCR nucleotide sequences with IMGT/GENE-DB human TR gene sequences. The TCRdist pipeline was used in a later analysis to assign CDR3 sequences and most-parsimonious VDJ recombination scenarios. A later analysis defined each TCR beta chain by its CDR3 amino acid sequence plus V-gene family, and excluded reads lacking a unique V-gene family. A later analysis removed 500 to 600 highly shared, low-generation-probability nucleotide sequences to deal with suspected cross-contamination and a sequencing artifact. In a later analysis, a clonal expansion index was calculated for each public chain from normalized within-repertoire ranks of inferred template counts. A later analysis computed generation probabilities with a VDJ recombination model fitted to out-of-frame rearrangements, and checked the results against IGoR. Hypergeometric tests were used in a later analysis to score TCR-TCR, TCR-HLA and TCR-CMV co-occurrence, with a repertoire-size bias correction applied to the TCR pairs. To estimate false discovery rates, a later analysis permuted the HLA or CMV assignments 20 times. A later analysis grouped co-occurring TCRs with DBSCAN, adding TCRdist sequence similarity when clustering within HLA-allele-positive subsets. Repertoires with fewer than 30,000 or more than 120,000 public chains, plus five repertoires with anomalous nucleotide sharing, were excluded from co-occurrence clustering. TCRdb took this table from immuneACCESS and kept in-frame rearrangements with V and J called. Such tables lack part of the clones; where checked against another copy, unresolved V genes explain under half of the gap, and the rest is unexplained. Clonal size and the V and J genes are those of that table, whereas D and trimming came from the DNA. The sample table contains roughly 140,000 clones; only one count was recorded for 80% of them. The biggest ten clones account for about 4.7% of the sample.

This clone was counted a single time. Its antigen is unknown. One base away there is no much larger clone; base qualities are not given. The cohort was made up of 666 healthy bone marrow donors. At the time of sampling, all cohort members were nominally healthy, though unrecorded immune exposures were likely present. The donor tested CMV seronegative, placing the donor among the 350 or so seronegative members of the cohort. A peripheral blood sample was collected from each donor, and TCR beta sequencing was performed on peripheral blood mononuclear cells. Genomic DNA extraction from the blood cell samples was performed with the Qiagen DNeasy Blood Extraction Kit. The clonotype comes from a male donor in good health and CMV-seronegative. The specimen sequenced was PBMCs.

The DNA sequence is TGTGCCAGTAGTATTAGAGTACAGGCCAACACTGAAGCTTTCTTT. It is translated as CASSIRVQANTEAFF. The rearranged segments are TRBV19 and TRBJ1-1; 5 matching bases give a weak D call of TRBD1. In the germline V gene (reference sequence), CDR1 corresponds to LNHDA and CDR2 to SQIVND. V loses 3 bases, J loses 2 bases, and the germline ends lie 13 bases apart. The CDR3 sequence holds 15 residues, the cysteine and phenylalanine included. Just the 45-base CDR3 DNA is kept, in frame starting at base 1.